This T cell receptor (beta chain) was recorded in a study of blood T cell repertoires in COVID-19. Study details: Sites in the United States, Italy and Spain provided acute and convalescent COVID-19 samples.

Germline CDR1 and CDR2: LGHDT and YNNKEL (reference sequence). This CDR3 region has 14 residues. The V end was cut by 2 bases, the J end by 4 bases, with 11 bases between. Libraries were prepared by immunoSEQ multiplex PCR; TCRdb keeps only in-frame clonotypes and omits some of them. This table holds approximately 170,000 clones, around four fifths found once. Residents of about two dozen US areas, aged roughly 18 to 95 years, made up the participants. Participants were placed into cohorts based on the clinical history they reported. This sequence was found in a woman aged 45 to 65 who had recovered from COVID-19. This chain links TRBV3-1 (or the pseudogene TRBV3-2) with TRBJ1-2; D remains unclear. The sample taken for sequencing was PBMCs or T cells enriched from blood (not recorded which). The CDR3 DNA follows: TGTGCCAGCAGCCAAAGTCGGGGAAGCTATGGCTACACCTTC. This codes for CASSQSRGSYGYTF.